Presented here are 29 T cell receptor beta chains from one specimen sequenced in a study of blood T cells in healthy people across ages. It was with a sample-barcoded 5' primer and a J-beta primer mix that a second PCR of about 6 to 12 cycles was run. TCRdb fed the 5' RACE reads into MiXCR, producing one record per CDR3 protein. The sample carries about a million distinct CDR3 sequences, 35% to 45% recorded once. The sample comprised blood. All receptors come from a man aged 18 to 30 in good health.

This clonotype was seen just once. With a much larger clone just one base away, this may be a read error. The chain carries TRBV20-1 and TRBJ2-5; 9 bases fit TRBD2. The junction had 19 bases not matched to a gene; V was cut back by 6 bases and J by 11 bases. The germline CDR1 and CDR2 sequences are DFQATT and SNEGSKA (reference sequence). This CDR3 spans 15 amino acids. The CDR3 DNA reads TGCAGTGCCTCTGTAGCGGGGGCCGCCTACAATGAGCAGTACTTC. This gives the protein CSASVAGAAYNEQYF.

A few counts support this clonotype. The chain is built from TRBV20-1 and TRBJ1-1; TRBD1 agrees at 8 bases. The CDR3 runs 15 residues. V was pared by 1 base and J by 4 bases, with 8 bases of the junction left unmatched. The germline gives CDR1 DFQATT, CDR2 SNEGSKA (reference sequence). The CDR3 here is CSARVLDRVATEAFF. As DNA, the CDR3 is TGCAGTGCTAGAGTTCTGGACAGGGTAGCCACTGAAGCTTTCTTT.

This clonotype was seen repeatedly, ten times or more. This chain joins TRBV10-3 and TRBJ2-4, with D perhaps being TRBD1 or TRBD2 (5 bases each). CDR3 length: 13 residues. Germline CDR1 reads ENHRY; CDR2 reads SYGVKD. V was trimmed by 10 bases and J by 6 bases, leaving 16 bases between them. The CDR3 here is CATQDKGTNIQYF. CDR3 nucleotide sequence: TGTGCCACCCAGGACAAGGGGACAAACATTCAGTACTTC.

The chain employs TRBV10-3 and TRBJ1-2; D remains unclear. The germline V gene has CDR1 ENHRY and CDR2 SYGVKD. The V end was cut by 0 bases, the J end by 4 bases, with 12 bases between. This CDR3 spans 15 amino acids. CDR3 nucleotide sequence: TGTGCCATCAGTGAGTCTCCAGGAACTTTCTATGGCTACACCTTC. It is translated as CAISESPGTFYGYTF.

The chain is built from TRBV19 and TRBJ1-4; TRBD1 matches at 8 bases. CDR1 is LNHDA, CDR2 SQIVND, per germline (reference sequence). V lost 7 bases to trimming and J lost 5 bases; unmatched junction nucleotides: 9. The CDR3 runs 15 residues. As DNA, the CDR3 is TGTGCCAGTATACTTGGACAGGGTCGGAATGAAAAACTGTTTTTT. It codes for CASILGQGRNEKLFF. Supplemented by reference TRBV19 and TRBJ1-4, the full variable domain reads DGGITQSPKYLFRKEGQNVTLSCEQNLNHDAMYWYRQDPGQGLRLIYYSQIVNDFQKGDIAEGYSVSREKKESFPLTVTSAQKNPTAFYLCASILGQGRNEKLFFGSGTQLSVL.

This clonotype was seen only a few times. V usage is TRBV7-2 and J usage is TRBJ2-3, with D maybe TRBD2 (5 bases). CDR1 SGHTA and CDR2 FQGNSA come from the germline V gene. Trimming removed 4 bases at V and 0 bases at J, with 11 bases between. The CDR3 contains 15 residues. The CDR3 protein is CASSSPAASTDTQYF. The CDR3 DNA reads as TGTGCCAGCAGCTCCCCAGCGGCTAGCACAGATACGCAGTATTTT.

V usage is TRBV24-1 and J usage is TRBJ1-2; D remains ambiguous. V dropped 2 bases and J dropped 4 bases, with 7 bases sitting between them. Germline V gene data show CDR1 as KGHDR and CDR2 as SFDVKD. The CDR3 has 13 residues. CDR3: CATSDSKFYGYTF. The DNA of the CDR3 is TGTGCCACCAGTGATTCGAAATTCTATGGCTACACCTTC.

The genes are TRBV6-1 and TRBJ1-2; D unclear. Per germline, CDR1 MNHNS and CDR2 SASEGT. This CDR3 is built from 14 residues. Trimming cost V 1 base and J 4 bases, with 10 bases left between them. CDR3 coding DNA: TGTGCCAGCAGTGAAGGAGGCAGCCCCTATGGCTACACCTTC. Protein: CASSEGGSPYGYTF.

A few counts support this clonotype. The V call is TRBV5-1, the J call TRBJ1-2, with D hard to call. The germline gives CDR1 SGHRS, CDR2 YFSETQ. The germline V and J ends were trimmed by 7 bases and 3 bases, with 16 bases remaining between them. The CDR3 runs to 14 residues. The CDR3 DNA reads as TGCGCCAGCGCTTCTGGCGACCGCTACTATGGCTACACCTTC. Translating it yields CASASGDRYYGYTF. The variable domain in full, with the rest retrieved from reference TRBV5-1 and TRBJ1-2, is KAGVTQTPRYLIKTRGQQVTLSCSPISGHRSVSWYQQTPGQGLQFLFEYFSETQRNKGNFPGRFSGRQFSNSRSEMNVSTLELGDSALYLCASASGDRYYGYTFGSGTRLTVV.

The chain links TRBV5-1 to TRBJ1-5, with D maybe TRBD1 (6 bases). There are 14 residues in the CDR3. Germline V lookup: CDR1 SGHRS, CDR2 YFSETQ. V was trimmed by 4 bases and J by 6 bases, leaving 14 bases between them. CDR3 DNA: TGCGCCAGCAGCAGAGGGGGGGAAGGTCAGCCCCAGCATTTT. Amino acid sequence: CASSRGGEGQPQHF.

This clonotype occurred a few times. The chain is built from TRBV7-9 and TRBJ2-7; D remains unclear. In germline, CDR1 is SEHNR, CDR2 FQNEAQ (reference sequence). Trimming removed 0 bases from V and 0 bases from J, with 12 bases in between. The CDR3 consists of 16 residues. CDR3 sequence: CASSLAEGLRSYEQYF. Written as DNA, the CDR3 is TGTGCCAGCAGCTTAGCTGAAGGGTTACGCTCCTACGAGCAGTACTTC.

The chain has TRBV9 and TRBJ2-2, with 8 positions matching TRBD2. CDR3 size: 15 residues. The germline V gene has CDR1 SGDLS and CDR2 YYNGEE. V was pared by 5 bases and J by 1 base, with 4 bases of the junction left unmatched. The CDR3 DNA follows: TGTGCCAGCAGTGGCGGGGGGATGAACACCGGGGAGCTGTTTTTT. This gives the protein CASSGGGMNTGELFF. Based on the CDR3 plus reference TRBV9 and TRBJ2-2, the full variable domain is DSGVTQTPKHLITATGQRVTLRCSPRSGDLSVYWYQQSLDQGLQFLIQYYNGEERAKGNILERFSAQQFPDLHSELNLSSLELGDSALYFCASSGGGMNTGELFFGEGSRLTVL.

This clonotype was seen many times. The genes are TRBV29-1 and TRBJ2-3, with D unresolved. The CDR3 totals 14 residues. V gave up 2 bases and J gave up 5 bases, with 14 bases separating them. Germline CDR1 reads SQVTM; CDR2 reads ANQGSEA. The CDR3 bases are TGCAGCGTTGAAAGGGAAAACCGAGGAGATACGCAGTATTTT. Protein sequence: CSVERENRGDTQYF.

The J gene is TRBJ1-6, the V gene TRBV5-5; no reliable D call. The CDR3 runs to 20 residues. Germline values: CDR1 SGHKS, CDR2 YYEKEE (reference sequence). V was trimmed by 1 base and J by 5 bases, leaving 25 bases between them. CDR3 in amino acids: CASSLSPRLSSLLHNSPLHF. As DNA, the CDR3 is TGTGCCAGCAGCTTGAGTCCGAGACTATCCTCCCTCCTACATAATTCACCCCTCCACTTT.

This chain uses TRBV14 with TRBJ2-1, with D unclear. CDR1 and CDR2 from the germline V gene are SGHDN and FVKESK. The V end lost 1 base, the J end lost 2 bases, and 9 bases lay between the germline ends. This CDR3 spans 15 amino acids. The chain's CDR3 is CASSQGPTAYNEQFF. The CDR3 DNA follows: TGTGCCAGCAGCCAAGGGCCCACGGCCTACAATGAGCAGTTCTTC.

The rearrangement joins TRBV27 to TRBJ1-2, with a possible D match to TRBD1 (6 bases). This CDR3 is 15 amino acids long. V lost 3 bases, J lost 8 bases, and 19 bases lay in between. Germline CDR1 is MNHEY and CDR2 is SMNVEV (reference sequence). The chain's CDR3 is CASSLARGSVWGYTF. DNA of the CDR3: TGTGCCAGCAGTTTGGCCAGGGGATCGGTCTGGGGCTACACCTTC.

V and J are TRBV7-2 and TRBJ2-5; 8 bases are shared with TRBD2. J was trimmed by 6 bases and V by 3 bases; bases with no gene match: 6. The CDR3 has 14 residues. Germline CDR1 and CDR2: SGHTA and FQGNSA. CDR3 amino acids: CASSFSGGPKTQYF. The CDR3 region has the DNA TGTGCCAGCAGCTTCTCGGGGGGGCCGAAGACCCAGTACTTC. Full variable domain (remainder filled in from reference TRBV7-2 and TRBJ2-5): GAGVSQSPSNKVTEKGKDVELRCDPISGHTALYWYRQSLGQGLEFLIYFQGNSAPDKSGLPSDRFSAERTGGSVSTLTIQRTQQEDSAVYLCASSFSGGPKTQYFGPGTRLLVL.

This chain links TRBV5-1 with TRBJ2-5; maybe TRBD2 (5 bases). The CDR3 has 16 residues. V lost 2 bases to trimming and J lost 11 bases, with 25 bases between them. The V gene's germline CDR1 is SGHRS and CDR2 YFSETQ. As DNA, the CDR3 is TGCGCCAGCAGCTTATATACTGGAGCAGAACCCGGGGAGCAGTACTTC. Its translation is CASSLYTGAEPGEQYF.

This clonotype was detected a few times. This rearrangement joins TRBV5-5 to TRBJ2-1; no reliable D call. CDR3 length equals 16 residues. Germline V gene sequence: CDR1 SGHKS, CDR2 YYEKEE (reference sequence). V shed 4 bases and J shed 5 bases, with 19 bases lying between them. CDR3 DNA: TGTGCCAGCAGCCGCACCTATATCTCGGACGACAATGAGCAGTTCTTC. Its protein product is CASSRTYISDDNEQFF.

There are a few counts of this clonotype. CDR3 nucleotide sequence: TGTGCCAGCAGCTCGCCCGGGGGTAATTCACCCCTCCACTTT. Encoded protein: CASSSPGGNSPLHF. The rearrangement uses TRBV12-3 or TRBV12-4 and TRBJ1-6; TRBD1 is a possible D gene (5 bases). Trimming removed 6 bases at V and 6 bases at J, with 12 bases between. The CDR3 covers 14 residues.

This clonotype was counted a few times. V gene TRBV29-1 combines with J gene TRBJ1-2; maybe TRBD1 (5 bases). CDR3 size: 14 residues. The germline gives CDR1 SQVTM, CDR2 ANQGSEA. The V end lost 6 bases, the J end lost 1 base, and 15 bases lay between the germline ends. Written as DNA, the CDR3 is TGCAGCGTGGCTAGAACCGACAGTAACTATGGCTACACCTTC. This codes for CSVARTDSNYGYTF.

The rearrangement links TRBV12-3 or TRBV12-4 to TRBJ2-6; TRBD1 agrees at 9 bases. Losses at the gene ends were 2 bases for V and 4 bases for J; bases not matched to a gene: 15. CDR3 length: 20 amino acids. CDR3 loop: CASSLLGDRGNPIGANVLTF. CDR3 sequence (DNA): TGTGCCAGCAGTTTATTAGGAGACAGGGGGAACCCTATCGGGGCCAACGTCCTGACTTTC.

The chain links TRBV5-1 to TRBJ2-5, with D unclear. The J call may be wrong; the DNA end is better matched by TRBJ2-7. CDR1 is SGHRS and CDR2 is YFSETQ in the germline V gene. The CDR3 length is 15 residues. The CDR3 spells CASSLRRGFSGEQYF. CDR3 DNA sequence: TGCGCCAGCAGCTTAAGGCGCGGTTTCTCCGGCGAGCAGTACTTC.

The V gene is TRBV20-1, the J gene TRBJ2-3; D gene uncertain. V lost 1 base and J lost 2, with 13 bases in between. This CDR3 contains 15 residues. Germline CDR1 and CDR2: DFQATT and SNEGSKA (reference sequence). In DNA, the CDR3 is TGCAGTGCTAGAGTCGGCGGAATTATCACAGATACGCAGTATTTT. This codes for CSARVGGIITDTQYF.

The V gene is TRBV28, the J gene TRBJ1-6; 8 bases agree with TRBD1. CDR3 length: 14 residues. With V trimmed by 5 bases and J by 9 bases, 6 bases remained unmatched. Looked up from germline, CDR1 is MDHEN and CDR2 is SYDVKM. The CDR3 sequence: CASSRTGSGSPLHF. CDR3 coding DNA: TGTGCCAGCAGTCGGACAGGGAGCGGTTCACCCCTCCACTTT.

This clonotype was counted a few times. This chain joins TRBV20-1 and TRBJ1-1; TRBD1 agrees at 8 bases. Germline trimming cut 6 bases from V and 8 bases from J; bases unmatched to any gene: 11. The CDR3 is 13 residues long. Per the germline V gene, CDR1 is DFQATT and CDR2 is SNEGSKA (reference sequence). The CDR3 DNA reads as TGCAGTGCAGCAGACAGGGGACAGCCGGAAGCTTTCTTT. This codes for CSAADRGQPEAFF.

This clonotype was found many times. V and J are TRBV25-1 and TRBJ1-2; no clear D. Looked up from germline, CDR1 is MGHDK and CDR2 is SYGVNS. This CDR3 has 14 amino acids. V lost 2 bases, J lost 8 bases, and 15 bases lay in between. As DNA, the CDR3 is TGTGCCAGCAGTGAACCACTTGCGGAGAGGGGCTACACCTTC. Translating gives CASSEPLAERGYTF.

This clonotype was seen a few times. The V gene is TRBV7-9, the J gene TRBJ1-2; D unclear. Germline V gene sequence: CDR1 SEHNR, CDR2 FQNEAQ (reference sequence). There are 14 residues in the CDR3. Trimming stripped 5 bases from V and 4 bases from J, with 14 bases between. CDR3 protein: CASSHASGIYGYTF. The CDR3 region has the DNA TGTGCCAGCAGCCATGCCTCGGGGATCTATGGCTACACCTTC.

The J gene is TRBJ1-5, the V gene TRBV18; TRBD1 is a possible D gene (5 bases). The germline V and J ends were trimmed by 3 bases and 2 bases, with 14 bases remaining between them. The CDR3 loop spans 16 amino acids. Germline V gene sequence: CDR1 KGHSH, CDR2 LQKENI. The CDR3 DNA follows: TGTGCCAGCTCACCGGGGGATCTGAGTGGCAATCAGCCCCAGCATTTT. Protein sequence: CASSPGDLSGNQPQHF.